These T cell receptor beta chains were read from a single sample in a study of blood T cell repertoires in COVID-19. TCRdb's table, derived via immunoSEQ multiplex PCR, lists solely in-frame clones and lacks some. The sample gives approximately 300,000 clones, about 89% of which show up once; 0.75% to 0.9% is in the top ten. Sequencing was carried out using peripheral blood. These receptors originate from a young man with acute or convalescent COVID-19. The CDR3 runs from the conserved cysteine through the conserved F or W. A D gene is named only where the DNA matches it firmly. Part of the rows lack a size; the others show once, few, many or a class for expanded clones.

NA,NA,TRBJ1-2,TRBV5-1,TGCGCCAGCAGCTCTACAGGGTCGGGGATGATGTATGGCTACACCTTC,CASSSTGSGMMYGYTF
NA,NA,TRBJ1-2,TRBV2,TGTGCCAGCACAAGCCAGGGTGGCTACACCTTC,CASTSQGGYTF
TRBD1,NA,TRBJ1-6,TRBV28,TGTGCCAGCAGTGCCCAGGGACAGGCCAATTCACCCCTCCACTTT,CASSAQGQANSPLHF
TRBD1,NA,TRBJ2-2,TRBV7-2,TGTGCCAGCAGCTTATGGGACAGGGGGGACACCGGGGAGCTGTTTTTT,CASSLWDRGDTGELFF
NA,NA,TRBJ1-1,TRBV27,TGTGCCAGCAGTCCTATCCCGACTGCGGAAGCTTTCTTT,CASSPIPTAEAFF
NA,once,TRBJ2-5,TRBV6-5,TGTGCCAGCAGCAAAACGCGGGGCGGGGAGACCCAGTACTTC,CASSKTRGGETQYF
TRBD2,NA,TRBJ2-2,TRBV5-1,TGCGCCAGCAGCCCTCTGACTAGCGGGAGTCCCGGGGAGCTGTTTTTT,CASSPLTSGSPGELFF
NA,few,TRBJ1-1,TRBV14,TGTGCCAGCAGCCCTCCGGGGATGAACACTGAAGCTTTCTTT,CASSPPGMNTEAFF
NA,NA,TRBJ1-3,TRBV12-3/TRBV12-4,TGTGCCAGCAGTTCCCCCAATGGAAACACCATATATTTT,CASSSPNGNTIYF
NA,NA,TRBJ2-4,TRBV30,TGTGCCTGGAGCCCCCGCCCCGGTGACATTCAGTACTTC,CAWSPRPGDIQYF
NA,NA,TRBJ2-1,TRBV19,TGTGCCAGTAGTATTGGGCAGGGAAAAACATCCGAGCAGTTCTTC,CASSIGQGKTSEQFF
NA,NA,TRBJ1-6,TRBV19,TGTGCCAGTAGTCGACAGGCCTTGGCCGGGGATTCACCCCTCCACTTT,CASSRQALAGDSPLHF